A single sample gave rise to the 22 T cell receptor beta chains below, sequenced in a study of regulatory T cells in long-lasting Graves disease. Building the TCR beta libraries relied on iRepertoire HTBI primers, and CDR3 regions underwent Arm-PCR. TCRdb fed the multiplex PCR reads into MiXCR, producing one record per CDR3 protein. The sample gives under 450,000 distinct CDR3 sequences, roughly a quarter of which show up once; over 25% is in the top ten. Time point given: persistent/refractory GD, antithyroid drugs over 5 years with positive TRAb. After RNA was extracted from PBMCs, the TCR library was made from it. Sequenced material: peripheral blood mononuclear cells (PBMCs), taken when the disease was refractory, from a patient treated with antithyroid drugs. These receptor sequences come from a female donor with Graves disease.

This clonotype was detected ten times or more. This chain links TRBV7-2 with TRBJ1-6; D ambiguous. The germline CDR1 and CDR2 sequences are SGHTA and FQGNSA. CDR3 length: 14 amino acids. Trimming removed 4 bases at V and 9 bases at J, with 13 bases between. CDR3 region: CASSSSPGGSPLHF. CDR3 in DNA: TGTGCCAGCAGCTCGTCCCCTGGAGGTTCACCCCTCCACTTT.

In DNA, the CDR3 is TGTGCCAGCAGCTCAGGGCTTGTGGCTTTCTTT. Protein: CASSSGLVAFF. The chain recombines TRBV5-8 with TRBJ1-1; D may be TRBD1 (5 bases). Trimming pared 3 bases from V and 11 bases from J, leaving 11 bases between. The CDR3 loop spans 11 amino acids. Germline V gene data show CDR1 as SGHTS and CDR2 as YDEGEE.

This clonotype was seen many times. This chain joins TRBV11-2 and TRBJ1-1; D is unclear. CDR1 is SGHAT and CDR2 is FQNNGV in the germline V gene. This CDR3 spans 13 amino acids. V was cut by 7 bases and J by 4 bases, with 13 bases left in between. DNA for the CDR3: TGTGCCAGCATAGCACCCCAGAGCACTGAAGCTTTCTTT. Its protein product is CASIAPQSTEAFF.

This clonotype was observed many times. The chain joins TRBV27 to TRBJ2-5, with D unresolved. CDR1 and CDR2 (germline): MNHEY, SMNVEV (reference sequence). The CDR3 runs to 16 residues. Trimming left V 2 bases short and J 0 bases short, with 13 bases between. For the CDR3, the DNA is TGTGCCAGCAGTTTAGACGGTGCGACCTACCAAGAGACCCAGTACTTC. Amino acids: CASSLDGATYQETQYF.

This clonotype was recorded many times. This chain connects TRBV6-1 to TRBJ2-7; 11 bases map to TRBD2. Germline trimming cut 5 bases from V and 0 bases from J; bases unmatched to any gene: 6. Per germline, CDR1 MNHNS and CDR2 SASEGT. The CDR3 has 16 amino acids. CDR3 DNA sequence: TGTGCCAGCAGTCCTAGCGGGAGGCTCAGCTCCTACGAGCAGTACTTC. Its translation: CASSPSGRLSSYEQYF.

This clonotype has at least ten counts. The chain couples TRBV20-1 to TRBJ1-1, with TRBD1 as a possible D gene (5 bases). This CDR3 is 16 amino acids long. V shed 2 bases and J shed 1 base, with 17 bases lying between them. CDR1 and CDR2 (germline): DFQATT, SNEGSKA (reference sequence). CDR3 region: CSARWRGWPANTEAFF. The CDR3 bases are TGCAGTGCTAGATGGAGGGGTTGGCCAGCGAACACTGAAGCTTTCTTT.

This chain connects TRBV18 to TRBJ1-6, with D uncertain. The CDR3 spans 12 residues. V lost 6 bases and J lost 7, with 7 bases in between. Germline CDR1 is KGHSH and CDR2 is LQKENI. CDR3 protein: CASSQENSPLHF. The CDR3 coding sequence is TGTGCCAGCTCTCAAGAGAATTCACCCCTCCACTTT.

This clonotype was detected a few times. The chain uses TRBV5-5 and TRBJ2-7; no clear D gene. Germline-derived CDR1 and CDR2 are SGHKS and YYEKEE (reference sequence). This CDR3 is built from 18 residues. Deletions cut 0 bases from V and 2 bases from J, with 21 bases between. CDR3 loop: CASSLVSATDPNAYEQYF. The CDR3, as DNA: TGTGCCAGCAGCTTGGTTTCGGCAACAGACCCGAACGCCTACGAGCAGTACTTC.

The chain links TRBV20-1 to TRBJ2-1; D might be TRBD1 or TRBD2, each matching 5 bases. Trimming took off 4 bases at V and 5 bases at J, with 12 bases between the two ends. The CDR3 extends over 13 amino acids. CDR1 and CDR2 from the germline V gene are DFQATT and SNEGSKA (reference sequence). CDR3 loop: CSAKGERDNEQFF. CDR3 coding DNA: TGCAGTGCTAAAGGGGAGAGGGACAATGAGCAGTTCTTC.

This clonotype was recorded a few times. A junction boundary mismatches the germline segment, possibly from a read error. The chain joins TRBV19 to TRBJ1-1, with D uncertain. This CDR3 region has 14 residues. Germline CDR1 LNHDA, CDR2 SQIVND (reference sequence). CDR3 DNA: TGTGCCAGTAGCATAGCGGGGAGGGTAACTGAAGCTTTCTTT. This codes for CASSIAGRVTEAFF.

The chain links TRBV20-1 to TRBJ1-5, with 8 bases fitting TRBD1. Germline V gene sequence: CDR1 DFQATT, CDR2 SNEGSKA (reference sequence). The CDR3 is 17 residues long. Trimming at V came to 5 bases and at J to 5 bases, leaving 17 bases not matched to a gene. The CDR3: CSARAWQGAALDQPQHF. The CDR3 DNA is TGCAGTGCTCGAGCGTGGCAGGGGGCAGCGTTGGATCAGCCCCAGCATTTT.

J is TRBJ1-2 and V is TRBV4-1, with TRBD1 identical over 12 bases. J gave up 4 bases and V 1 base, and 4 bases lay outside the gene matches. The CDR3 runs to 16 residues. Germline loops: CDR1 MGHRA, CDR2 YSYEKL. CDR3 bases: TGCGCCAGCAGCCAAGTCGGGACAGGGGGCTCCTATGGCTACACCTTC. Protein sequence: CASSQVGTGGSYGYTF.

The CDR3 is CASSPQVAKTNYGYTF. Written as DNA, the CDR3 is TGTGCCAGCAGCCCCCAGGTGGCGAAAACTAACTATGGCTACACCTTC. The gene calls are TRBV9 and TRBJ1-2; D is undetermined. Germline-derived CDR1 and CDR2 are SGDLS and YYNGEE. The CDR3 runs to 16 residues. Trimming removed 4 bases at V and 0 bases at J, with 16 bases between.

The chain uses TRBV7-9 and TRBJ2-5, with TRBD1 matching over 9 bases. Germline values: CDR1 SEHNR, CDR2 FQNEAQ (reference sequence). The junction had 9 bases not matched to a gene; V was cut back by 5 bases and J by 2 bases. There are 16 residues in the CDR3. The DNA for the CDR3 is TGTGCCAGCAGCCAAACCGGGACAGGGCTACAAGAGACCCAGTACTTC. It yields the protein CASSQTGTGLQETQYF.

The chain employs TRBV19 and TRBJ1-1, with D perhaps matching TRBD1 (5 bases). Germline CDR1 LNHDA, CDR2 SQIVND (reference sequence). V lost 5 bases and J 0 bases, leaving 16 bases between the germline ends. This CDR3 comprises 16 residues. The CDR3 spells CASSWGSHHMNTEAFF. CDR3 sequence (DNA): TGTGCCAGTAGTTGGGGCAGCCATCACATGAACACTGAAGCTTTCTTT.

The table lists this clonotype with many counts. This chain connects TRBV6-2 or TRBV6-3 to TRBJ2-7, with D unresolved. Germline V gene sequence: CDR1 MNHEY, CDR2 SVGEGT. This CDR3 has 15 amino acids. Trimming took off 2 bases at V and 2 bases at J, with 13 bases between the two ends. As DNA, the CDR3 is TGTGCCAGCAGTTACCTACCGGCACAAACCTACGAGCAGTACTTC. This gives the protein CASSYLPAQTYEQYF.

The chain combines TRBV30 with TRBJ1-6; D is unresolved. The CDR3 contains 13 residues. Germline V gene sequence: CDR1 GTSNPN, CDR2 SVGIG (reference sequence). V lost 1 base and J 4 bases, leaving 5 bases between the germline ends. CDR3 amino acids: CAWSGGYNSPLHF. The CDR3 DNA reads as TGTGCCTGGAGTGGAGGTTATAATTCACCCCTCCACTTT.

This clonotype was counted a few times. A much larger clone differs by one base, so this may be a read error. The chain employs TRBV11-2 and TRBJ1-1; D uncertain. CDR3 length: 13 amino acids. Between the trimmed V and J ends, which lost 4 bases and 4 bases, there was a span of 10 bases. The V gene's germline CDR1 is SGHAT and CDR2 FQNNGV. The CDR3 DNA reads TGTGCCAGCAGCTCAGTAGTGACCACTGAAGCTTTCTTT. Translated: CASSSVVTTEAFF.

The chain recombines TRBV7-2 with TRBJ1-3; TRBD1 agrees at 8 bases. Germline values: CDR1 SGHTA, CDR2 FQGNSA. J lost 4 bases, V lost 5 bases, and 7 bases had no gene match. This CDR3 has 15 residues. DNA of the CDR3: TGTGCCAGCAGCCCACGCAGGGGGCGAGGAAACACCATATATTTT. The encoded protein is CASSPRRGRGNTIYF. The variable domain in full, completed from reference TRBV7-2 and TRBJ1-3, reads GAGVSQSPSNKVTEKGKDVELRCDPISGHTALYWYRQSLGQGLEFLIYFQGNSAPDKSGLPSDRFSAERTGGSVSTLTIQRTQQEDSAVYLCASSPRRGRGNTIYFGEGSWLTVV.

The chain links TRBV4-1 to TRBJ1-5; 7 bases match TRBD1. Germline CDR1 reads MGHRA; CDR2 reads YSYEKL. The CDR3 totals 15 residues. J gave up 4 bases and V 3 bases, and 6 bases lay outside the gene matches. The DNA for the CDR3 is TGCGCCAGCAGCCACTCCACGACAGGGAATCAGCCCCAGCATTTT. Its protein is CASSHSTTGNQPQHF.

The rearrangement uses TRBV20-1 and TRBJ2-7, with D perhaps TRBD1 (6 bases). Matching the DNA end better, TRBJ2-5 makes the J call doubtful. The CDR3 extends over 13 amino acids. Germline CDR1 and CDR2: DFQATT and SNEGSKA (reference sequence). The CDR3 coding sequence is TGCAGTGCTAGGGACAGCCCCCAAGAGACCCAGTACTTC. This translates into CSARDSPQETQYF.

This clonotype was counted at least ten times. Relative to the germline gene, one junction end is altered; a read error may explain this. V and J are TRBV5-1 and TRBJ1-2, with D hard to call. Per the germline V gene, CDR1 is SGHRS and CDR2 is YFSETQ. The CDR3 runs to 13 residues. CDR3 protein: CASSLETNYGYTF. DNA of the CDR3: TGTGCCAGCAGCTTAGAAACAAACTATGGCTACACCTTC.